This TCR beta chain stems from a study of T cell responses to AZD1222 COVID-19 vaccine. Germline-derived CDR1 and CDR2 are MDHEN and SYDVKM. Trimming took 3 bases from V and 4 from J, leaving 12 bases between them. The CDR3 has 14 residues. The assay was immunoSEQ multiplex PCR, and TCRdb's table has in-frame clones only and misses some. The sample yields about 200,000 clones, roughly nine tenths seen once. The input for sequencing was peripheral blood, taken 28 days after the second dose of the MenACWY control vaccine. The genes are TRBV28 and TRBJ1-2; tentative D call: TRBD1 (6 bases). This receptor was identified in an adult who received the MenACWY meningococcal vaccine as a control. The CDR3 sequence: CASSFPGDGYGYTF. CDR3 bases: TGTGCCAGCAGTTTCCCAGGGGACGGCTATGGCTACACCTTC.